This T cell receptor beta chain stems from a study of cytomegalovirus exposure and HLA in healthy donors. 60 Vbeta and 13 Jbeta primers were used in PCR. Measured with immunoSEQ multiplex PCR; TCRdb has only the in-frame clones, and not every one. This sample carries over 75,000 clones, around four fifths of them seen once, and the ten largest clones take around 7.3%. Germline V gene lookup returns CDR1 MNHEY and CDR2 SVGAGI. V dropped 6 bases and J dropped 1; count of bases not matched to a gene: 3. This CDR3 is 14 amino acids long. The rearrangement links TRBV6-5 to TRBJ2-5; 9 bases fit TRBD2. The receptor was isolated from a man aged 45-65 years in good health and CMV-seropositive. The sequenced material came from PBMCs. The CDR3 region has the DNA TGTGCCAGCAGCTGGCGGGGGGGCCAAGAGACCCAGTACTTC. Translation gives CASSWRGGQETQYF.